This entry features one T cell receptor (beta chain) sequence. Antigen unknown. This entry comes from a study of CD4 T cells in relation to SARS-CoV-2 and coronaviruses. Study observations and caveats: Around 62% of donors had memory CD4+ clonotypes crossrecognizing SARS-CoV-2 and common cold coronavirus spike.

Assay: immunoSEQ multiplex PCR; the TCRdb copy retains only in-frame clones and omits some. The table shows 35,000 to 40,000 clones, with approximately 88% occurring only once. V was pared by 6 bases and J by 14 bases, with 20 bases between. This CDR3 region has 14 residues. Per germline, CDR1 LNHDA and CDR2 SQIVND (reference sequence). The chain has TRBV19 and TRBJ1-6; D possibly corresponds to TRBD1 (5 bases). The origin of this receptor is an adult with COVID-19. The sequenced sample was memory CD4+ T cells from PBMCs. The CDR3 here is CASSPIGAILTLHF. The DNA of the CDR3 is TGTGCCAGTAGCCCCATAGGGGCCATATTGACCCTCCACTTT.